The T cell receptor (beta chain) under discussion was sequenced for a study of PD-1 blockade in classical Hodgkin lymphoma. Notes on the study in general: CD4+ TCR diversity rose significantly by C4D1, and CD8+ TCR diversity did not.

Germline loops: CDR1 ENHRY, CDR2 SYGVKD. CDR3 length: 15 amino acids. Trimming cost V 3 bases and J 1 base, with 10 bases left between them. On this clone: Antigen unknown.

Relapses following autologous stem cell transplantation were seen in all patients, with brentuximab vedotin exposure varying. Complete response, partial response or progressive disease was each patient's best response. Some clones are missing from TCRdb's copy, which holds only in-frame ones; the method was immunoSEQ multiplex PCR. The sample carries fewer than 15,000 clones, around 61% recorded once. V usage is TRBV10-3 and J usage is TRBJ1-5, with D unresolved. This clonotype was obtained from a human donor with classical Hodgkin lymphoma. The sequencing here drew on peripheral blood mononuclear cells (PBMCs), taken at baseline. DNA of the CDR3: TGTGCCATCAGTGAAACCGGCGGGAGCAATCAGCCCCAGCATTTT. This sequence encodes CAISETGGSNQPQHF.